This entry lists 12 T cell receptor beta chains sequenced from one sample in a study of OX40 agonist ivuxolimab in advanced cancers. Receptors were amplified or captured by the immunoSEQ multiplex PCR assay. As stored in TCRdb, this immuneACCESS dataset retains in-frame rearrangements with V and J assigned. A fraction of the clones does not appear; measured against another copy, unresolved V genes explain less than half of the discrepancy, and the remainder lacks a known reason. The sample records fewer than 55,000 clones, 65% to 90% of which are singletons. The ten largest account for approximately 6.1% of the sample. The sequencing here drew on CD4+ or CD8+ T cells sorted from blood, taken in a trial of the OX40 agonist ivuxolimab. Every receptor here comes from an adult with an advanced solid tumor such as melanoma, head and neck, liver or kidney cancer.

J is TRBJ2-2 and V is TRBV5-4; D is unresolved. V lost 1 base, J lost 3 bases, and 4 bases lay in between. The germline gives CDR1 SGHNT, CDR2 YYREEE (reference sequence). The length of the CDR3 is 13 residues. For the CDR3, the DNA is TGTGCCAGCAGCTTGCCCGACACCGGGGAGCTGTTTTTT. It encodes CASSLPDTGELFF. Combining the CDR3 with reference TRBV5-4 and TRBJ2-2 gives the whole variable domain ETGVTQSPTHLIKTRGQQVTLRCSSQSGHNTVSWYQQALGQGPQFIFQYYREEENGRGNFPPRFSGLQFPNYSSELNVNALELDDSALYLCASSLPDTGELFFGEGSRLTVL.

The V gene is TRBV28, the J gene TRBJ2-4; 7 bases line up with TRBD2. This CDR3 region has 13 residues. Germline lookup yields CDR1 MDHEN and CDR2 SYDVKM. Losses at the gene ends were 3 bases for V and 9 bases for J; bases not matched to a gene: 5. Written as DNA, the CDR3 is TGTGCCAGCAGTTTCGCGGGAGTAAGCATTCAGTACTTC. It translates to CASSFAGVSIQYF.

V is TRBV29-1 and J is TRBJ1-2; no firm D call. CDR1 and CDR2 (germline): SQVTM, ANQGSEA. Trimming took 3 bases from V and 7 from J, leaving 12 bases between them. CDR3 size: 12 residues. CDR3 in amino acids: CSVDHGVVGYTF. The CDR3 bases are TGCAGCGTTGATCACGGGGTCGTTGGCTACACCTTC.

The chain couples TRBV9 to TRBJ1-2; TRBD1 aligns across 7 bases. Germline V CDR1 and CDR2: SGDLS, YYNGEE. V gave up 0 bases and J gave up 0 bases; unmatched junction bases: 8. The CDR3 extends over 17 amino acids. The CDR3: CASSVGDRVGSNYGYTF. In DNA form, the CDR3 reads TGTGCCAGCAGCGTAGGTGACAGGGTTGGTTCTAACTATGGCTACACCTTC.

The chain recombines TRBV28 with TRBJ2-4; D is uncertain. Germline V lookup: CDR1 MDHEN, CDR2 SYDVKM. The V and J ends lost 2 bases and 0 bases respectively, with 11 bases between them. CDR3 size: 16 residues. As DNA, the CDR3 is TGTGCCAGCAGTTTAGCGAGGACGTTAGCCAAAAACATTCAGTACTTC. Its protein product is CASSLARTLAKNIQYF. Full variable domain (outside the CDR3, taken from reference TRBV28 and TRBJ2-4): DVKVTQSSRYLVKRTGEKVFLECVQDMDHENMFWYRQDPGLGLRLIYFSYDVKMKEKGDIPEGYSVSREKKERFSLILESASTNQTSMYLCASSLARTLAKNIQYFGAGTRLSVL.

This chain links TRBV4-2 with TRBJ1-1; D might be TRBD1 (6 bases). Germline V CDR1 and CDR2: LGHNA, YNFKEQ. V lost 1 base and J lost 4, with 22 bases in between. This CDR3 contains 18 residues. As DNA, the CDR3 is TGTGCCAGCAGCCAAGGTTACACAGACTCAACAGGGAGCACTGAAGCTTTCTTT. This codes for CASSQGYTDSTGSTEAFF.

This chain links TRBV7-2 with TRBJ2-6, with TRBD2 matching 8 bases. Germline CDR1 reads SGHTA; CDR2 reads FQGNSA. CDR3 length equals 18 residues. After removal of 1 base from V and 3 bases from J, the junction contained 8 bases not matched to a gene. CDR3 loop: CASSLGLATLYGANVLTF. CDR3 coding DNA: TGTGCCAGCAGCTTAGGACTAGCGACCCTCTATGGGGCCAACGTCCTGACTTTC.

This chain joins TRBV27 and TRBJ2-2; TRBD1 is a possible D gene (7 bases). The CDR3 has 17 residues. Germline-derived CDR1 and CDR2 are MNHEY and SMNVEV (reference sequence). Trimming removed 6 bases from V and 4 bases from J, with 21 bases in between. The CDR3 spells CASSFPTRGEGTGELFF. Written as DNA, the CDR3 is TGTGCCAGCAGCTTTCCAACCAGGGGGGAAGGCACCGGGGAGCTGTTTTTT.

This chain connects TRBV7-9 to TRBJ2-7, with D possibly TRBD1 on 5 matching bases. V gave up 7 bases and J gave up 5 bases, with 18 bases separating them. Germline CDR1 and CDR2: SEHNR and FQNEAQ (reference sequence). The CDR3 is made up of 14 amino acids. CDR3: CASTLDTSRDEQYF. The CDR3 DNA sequence: TGTGCCAGCACCTTGGACACGTCCAGGGACGAGCAGTACTTC. The full variable domain, completed using reference TRBV7-9 and TRBJ2-7, is DTGVSQNPRHKITKRGQNVTFRCDPISEHNRLYWYRQTLGQGPEFLTYFQNEAQLEKSRLLSDRFSAERPKGSFSTLEIQRTEQGDSAMYLCASTLDTSRDEQYFGPGTRLTVT.

This clone is labeled as medium-sized. Within the sample, other DNA sequences also encode this same CDR3. The chain links TRBV6-5 to TRBJ2-1; TRBD1 agrees at 8 bases. This CDR3 is built from 14 residues. J gave up 2 bases and V 8 bases, and 5 bases lay outside the gene matches. Germline CDR1 MNHEY, CDR2 SVGAGI. The CDR3 spells CASGGTGPYNEQFF. The CDR3 DNA reads TGTGCCAGCGGGGGGACAGGACCCTACAATGAGCAGTTCTTC.

The chain recombines TRBV15 with TRBJ2-1, with 10 bases fitting TRBD2. Germline V gene lookup returns CDR1 LNHNV and CDR2 YYDKDF (reference sequence). The junction had 9 bases not matched to a gene; V was cut back by 3 bases and J by 7 bases. There are 16 residues in the CDR3. The chain's CDR3 is CATSSSQRGGLNEQFF. CDR3 sequence (DNA): TGTGCCACCAGCAGTTCCCAGCGGGGGGGCCTTAATGAGCAGTTCTTC.

This clone was recorded once. The chain recombines TRBV2 with TRBJ2-7; tentatively, D is TRBD2 (6 bases). Per the germline V gene, CDR1 is SNHLY and CDR2 is FYNNEI. This CDR3 region has 13 residues. The V gene lost 6 bases and the J gene lost 1 base, with 10 bases spanning the gap. CDR3 loop: CASRRGTSYEQYV. The CDR3 DNA is TGTGCCAGCAGACGCGGGACTTCCTACGAGCAGTACGTC.